What follows are 13 T cell receptor beta chains derived from one specimen sequenced in a study of CD8 T cells in ankylosing spondylitis (dated by TCRdb to about 2017). The library was prepared using 5' RACE. Sequencer: Illumina HiSeq 2500. In TCRdb, the public reads were trimmed at Q25 with fastp and aligned with MiXCR, with productive beta chains retained. Here each entry gathers all rows of one CDR3 protein and keeps the most common genes and DNA. The sample data list some 350,000 distinct CDR3 sequences, and roughly 14% of these were observed just once. The leading ten clones occupy roughly 1.1% of the sample. Material for sequencing was blood, either unsorted or a sorted T cell fraction (not recorded which). The receptor set was obtained from a male donor with ankylosing spondylitis or in good health (not recorded which).

This chain connects TRBV29-1 to TRBJ2-3; D remains ambiguous. V lost 3 bases, J lost 2 bases, and 9 bases lay in between. The CDR3 has 13 amino acids. CDR1 and CDR2 (germline): SQVTM, ANQGSEA. In DNA, the CDR3 is TGCAGCGTTGAGGGCGGCTACACAGATACGCAGTATTTT. Amino acid sequence: CSVEGGYTDTQYF.

The V and J genes are TRBV20-1 and TRBJ2-3; 11 positions agree with TRBD2. The CDR3 is 16 residues long. The V gene end was trimmed by 1 base and the J gene end by 0 bases; junction bases not matched to a gene: 3. CDR1 and CDR2 from the germline V gene are DFQATT and SNEGSKA (reference sequence). The CDR3 DNA follows: TGCAGTGCTAGAGTTAGCGGGGGGGTTAGCACAGATACGCAGTATTTT. Residues: CSARVSGGVSTDTQYF.

CDR3 coding DNA: TGTGCCACCAGCAGTCCCCGGACAGGGTGGGGGGGAGTTGAAGCTTTCTTT. Its protein product is CATSSPRTGWGGVEAFF. This chain links TRBV15 with TRBJ1-1; 8 nucleotides line up with TRBD1. Germline V gives CDR1 LNHNV, CDR2 YYDKDF (reference sequence). This CDR3 contains 17 residues. The junction had 16 bases not matched to a gene; V was cut back by 3 bases and J by 7 bases.

This clonotype was detected only a few times. The chain's CDR3 is CSGGTGKNIQYF. Here the CDR3 DNA reads TGCAGCGGGGGGACAGGGAAAAACATTCAGTACTTC. The J gene is TRBJ2-4, the V gene TRBV29-1; 9 bases align to TRBD1. Per the germline V gene, CDR1 is SQVTM and CDR2 is ANQGSEA. J lost 4 bases, V lost 7 bases, and 2 bases had no gene match. The CDR3 is made up of 12 amino acids.

This clonotype came up a few times. CDR3 DNA: TGTGCCAGCAGTTTCCGGACTAGCGGAGACAATGAGCAGTTCTTC. Protein product: CASSFRTSGDNEQFF. The J gene is TRBJ2-1, the V gene TRBV12-3 or TRBV12-4, with 10 bases matching TRBD2. J gave up 5 bases and V 3 bases, and 4 bases lay outside the gene matches. The CDR3 extends over 15 amino acids.

This clonotype has at least ten counts. This chain connects TRBV11-2 to TRBJ2-7; the match to TRBD2 covers 10 bases. This CDR3 contains 15 residues. Germline CDR1 reads SGHAT; CDR2 reads FQNNGV. Germline trimming cut 5 bases from V and 5 bases from J; bases unmatched to any gene: 9. CDR3 loop: CASSPVVAGGNEQYF. CDR3 DNA: TGTGCCAGCAGCCCCGTGGTAGCGGGGGGCAACGAGCAGTACTTC. Using reference TRBV11-2 and TRBJ2-7 for the parts outside the CDR3, the full variable domain is EAGVAQSPRYKIIEKRQSVAFWCNPISGHATLYWYQQILGQGPKLLIQFQNNGVVDDSQLPKDRFSAERLKGVDSTLKIQPAKLEDSAVYLCASSPVVAGGNEQYFGPGTRLTVT.

The chain carries TRBV7-2 and TRBJ2-1, with TRBD2 matching 8 bases. Germline V lookup: CDR1 SGHTA, CDR2 FQGNSA. The ends lost 5 bases at V and 6 bases at J; junction bases unmatched: 12. The CDR3 runs 16 residues. CDR3 region: CASSRGGRTGLNEQFF. The CDR3 nucleotides are TGTGCCAGCAGCCGGGGGGGACGAACAGGGCTCAATGAGCAGTTCTTC. The whole variable domain, filled in from reference TRBV7-2 and TRBJ2-1, reads GAGVSQSPSNKVTEKGKDVELRCDPISGHTALYWYRQSLGQGLEFLIYFQGNSAPDKSGLPSDRFSAERTGGSVSTLTIQRTQQEDSAVYLCASSRGGRTGLNEQFFGPGTRLTVL.

A remark on this clonotype: At one boundary the junction diverges from the germline segment, which might be a read error. The chain combines TRBV15 with TRBJ2-3; the D is unclear. This CDR3 is 12 amino acids long. CDR1 and CDR2 from the germline V gene are LNHNV and YYDKDF (reference sequence). CDR3 in amino acids: CAASRVADTQYF. The CDR3 DNA is TGTGCCGCCAGCAGAGTTGCAGATACGCAGTATTTT.

This clonotype was seen a handful of times. The chain is built from TRBV11-1 and TRBJ2-1; 9 bases match TRBD2. The CDR3 covers 19 residues. The germline CDR1 and CDR2 sequences are SGHAT and FQDESV (reference sequence). Trimming removed 4 bases from V and 5 bases from J; junction bases left unmatched: 18. This chain's CDR3 is CASSWGGAKAGGRDNEQFF. The DNA of the CDR3 is TGTGCCAGCAGCTGGGGAGGGGCGAAAGCGGGAGGAAGGGACAATGAGCAGTTCTTC.

This clonotype was seen repeatedly, ten times or more. The genes are TRBV7-2 and TRBJ1-1; TRBD1 matches at 7 bases. The CDR3 extends over 14 amino acids. Trimming removed 8 bases from V and 7 bases from J; junction bases left unmatched: 13. Germline CDR1 and CDR2: SGHTA and FQGNSA. The CDR3 region is CASRGKGQTFEAFF. CDR3 bases: TGTGCCAGCCGGGGGAAGGGACAGACTTTTGAAGCTTTCTTT. Looking up the rest from reference TRBV7-2 and TRBJ1-1 gives the full variable domain: GAGVSQSPSNKVTEKGKDVELRCDPISGHTALYWYRQSLGQGLEFLIYFQGNSAPDKSGLPSDRFSAERTGGSVSTLTIQRTQQEDSAVYLCASRGKGQTFEAFFGQGTRLTVV.

This clonotype was seen a few times. The chain combines TRBV12-3 or TRBV12-4 with TRBJ1-4, with TRBD1 matching 7 bases. Trimming at V came to 5 bases and at J to 10 bases, leaving 4 bases not matched to a gene. The CDR3 spans 12 residues. CDR3 nucleotide sequence: TGTGCCAGCAGTGCCCAGGGGGGAAAACTGTTTTTT. Translating gives CASSAQGGKLFF.

This sequence joins TRBV12-3 or TRBV12-4 and TRBJ1-1; TRBD1 matches 8 bases. The CDR3 spans 14 residues. The trim removed 3 bases at V and 4 bases at J, leaving 4 bases unmatched. The CDR3 is CASSFGQGSTEAFF. The CDR3, as DNA: TGTGCCAGCAGTTTCGGACAGGGCAGCACTGAAGCTTTCTTT.

The chain combines TRBV12-3 or TRBV12-4 with TRBJ1-5, with D possibly being TRBD1 (6 bases). Trimming removed 1 base at V and 0 bases at J, with 13 bases between. This CDR3 has 17 residues. CDR3 residues: CASSLGDGGYSNQPQHF. CDR3 in DNA: TGTGCCAGCAGTTTAGGAGATGGGGGCTATAGCAATCAGCCCCAGCATTTT.